Each of the 25 T cell receptor beta chains below was sequenced from the same sample in a study of T cell responses to AZD1222 COVID-19 vaccine. Clones were sequenced by immunoSEQ multiplex PCR, and TCRdb holds only the in-frame ones, with some missing. The sample carries around 150,000 clones, 90% to 95% recorded once. Here the sequenced sample was peripheral blood, taken 28 days after the second AZD1222 dose. Receptors were obtained from an adult who received the AZD1222 COVID-19 vaccine.

The chain uses TRBV4-1 and TRBJ1-2, with 7 bases identical to TRBD1. J lost 4 bases, V lost 1 base, and 9 bases had no gene match. Germline values: CDR1 MGHRA, CDR2 YSYEKL. This CDR3 spans 16 amino acids. CDR3 in DNA: TGCGCCAGCAGCCAAGTGGGACAGCAAAGCATCTATGGCTACACCTTC. It yields the protein CASSQVGQQSIYGYTF.

The chain couples TRBV7-9 to TRBJ2-7; D not resolved. The V end lost 1 base, the J end lost 6 bases, and 10 bases lay between the germline ends. Germline V CDR1 and CDR2: SEHNR, FQNEAQ (reference sequence). The CDR3 contains 13 residues. The CDR3 is CASSLGIAGEQYF. DNA for the CDR3: TGTGCCAGCAGCTTAGGGATCGCCGGCGAGCAGTACTTC. The variable domain in full, completed from reference TRBV7-9 and TRBJ2-7, reads DTGVSQNPRHKITKRGQNVTFRCDPISEHNRLYWYRQTLGQGPEFLTYFQNEAQLEKSRLLSDRFSAERPKGSFSTLEIQRTEQGDSAMYLCASSLGIAGEQYFGPGTRLTVT.

This clone came up once. Here the CDR3 DNA reads TGTGCCAGTAGTAGGGACAACTGGGGCTACGAGCAGTACTTC. Translating it yields CASSRDNWGYEQYF. This sequence joins TRBV19 and TRBJ2-7, with D perhaps matching TRBD1 (6 bases). Germline V lookup: CDR1 LNHDA, CDR2 SQIVND (reference sequence). V was cut by 4 bases and J by 3 bases, with 13 bases left in between. The CDR3 is made up of 14 amino acids.

The chain couples TRBV3-1 (or the pseudogene TRBV3-2) to TRBJ1-2; D not certain. CDR3 length: 10 residues. The germline CDR1 and CDR2 sequences are LGHDT and YNNKEL (reference sequence). V lost 3 bases, J lost 8 bases, and 4 bases lay in between. The CDR3 nucleotides are TGTGCCAGCAGCCACGAAGGCTACACCTTC. It codes for CASSHEGYTF.

This CDR3 is CASSQGRTYSPTYNEQFF. The CDR3 bases are TGCGCCAGCAGCCAAGGGAGGACATACTCCCCGACCTACAATGAGCAGTTCTTC. The chain is built from TRBV4-1 and TRBJ2-1; D may be TRBD1 or TRBD2 (5 bases each). The V end was cut by 1 base, the J end by 2 bases, with 18 bases between. CDR3 length equals 18 residues. Germline assignment: CDR1 MGHRA and CDR2 YSYEKL.

This rearrangement joins TRBV12-3 or TRBV12-4 to TRBJ1-5; no reliable D call. There are 12 residues in the CDR3. Between the trimmed V and J ends, which lost 5 bases and 7 bases, there was a span of 9 bases. The CDR3 here is CASSRAGQPQHF. The CDR3 DNA reads as TGTGCCAGCAGTCGGGCAGGACAGCCCCAGCATTTT.

This chain uses TRBV18 with TRBJ2-3; D may be TRBD2 (6 bases). Between the trimmed V and J ends, which lost 0 bases and 3 bases, there was a span of 10 bases. The CDR3 loop spans 15 amino acids. CDR1 is KGHSH and CDR2 is LQKENI in the germline V gene. The CDR3, as DNA: TGTGCCAGCTCACCACCGCTGGCGGGGACAGATACGCAGTATTTT. Protein: CASSPPLAGTDTQYF.

The DNA for the CDR3 is TGTGCCAGTAGTGTCGTCCCCTGGGCGGGCGGCTACACCTTC. Translated, it gives CASSVVPWAGGYTF. The chain joins TRBV19 to TRBJ1-2; D call uncertain. V lost 5 bases to trimming and J lost 8 bases, with 18 bases between them. The germline gives CDR1 LNHDA, CDR2 SQIVND (reference sequence). The CDR3 extends over 14 amino acids. Looking up the rest from reference TRBV19 and TRBJ1-2 gives the full variable domain: DGGITQSPKYLFRKEGQNVTLSCEQNLNHDAMYWYRQDPGQGLRLIYYSQIVNDFQKGDIAEGYSVSREKKESFPLTVTSAQKNPTAFYLCASSVVPWAGGYTFGSGTRLTVV.

This clone occurred a few times. The chain links TRBV27 to TRBJ2-1, with TRBD1 as a possible D gene (5 bases). There are 16 residues in the CDR3. Trimming shortened V by 4 bases and J by 2 bases, and 15 bases separated the two germline ends. Germline V lookup: CDR1 MNHEY, CDR2 SMNVEV (reference sequence). The CDR3 DNA is TGTGCCAGCAGTTCCCAGTCAGGGTATCCCTACAATGAGCAGTTCTTC. This sequence encodes CASSSQSGYPYNEQFF.

The chain uses TRBV20-1 and TRBJ1-4; D remains ambiguous. CDR1 is DFQATT and CDR2 is SNEGSKA in the germline V gene (reference sequence). CDR3 length: 11 residues. With 6 bases removed from V and 8 bases from J, the gap between germline ends came to 10 bases. CDR3 sequence: CSADGYEKLFF. The CDR3 nucleotides are TGCAGTGCGGACGGGTACGAAAAACTGTTTTTT.

The chain carries TRBV28 and TRBJ2-6; D is perhaps TRBD1 (5 bases). V dropped 7 bases and J dropped 0 bases, with 10 bases sitting between them. The germline CDR1 and CDR2 sequences are MDHEN and SYDVKM. This CDR3 is 15 amino acids long. The CDR3 DNA follows: TGTGCCAGCACTGGGGCCCCCTCTGGGGCCAACGTCCTGACTTTC. Translated: CASTGAPSGANVLTF.

This chain joins TRBV2 and TRBJ1-6, with TRBD1 identical over 9 bases. CDR1 is SNHLY and CDR2 is FYNNEI in the germline V gene. The V gene end was trimmed by 4 bases and the J gene end by 9 bases; junction bases not matched to a gene: 7. The CDR3 contains 15 residues. The CDR3 protein is CASSGDRGGGSPLHF. Written as DNA, the CDR3 is TGTGCCAGCAGTGGAGACAGGGGGGGCGGTTCACCCCTCCACTTT.

The rearrangement joins TRBV5-8 to TRBJ2-7; possibly TRBD1 for D (6 bases). CDR3 size: 13 residues. V lost 5 bases and J lost 2, with 11 bases in between. In germline, CDR1 is SGHTS, CDR2 YDEGEE. CDR3 DNA: TGTGCCAGCAGTTACGACAGGCCCTACGAGCAGTACTTC. Amino acid sequence: CASSYDRPYEQYF. Combining the CDR3 with reference TRBV5-8 and TRBJ2-7 gives the whole variable domain EAGVTQSPTHLIKTRGQQATLRCSPISGHTSVYWYQQALGLGLQFLLWYDEGEERNRGNFPPRFSGRQFPNYSSELNVNALELEDSALYLCASSYDRPYEQYFGPGTRLTVT.

The chain employs TRBV27 and TRBJ1-1; 8 bases are shared with TRBD1. The CDR3 is made up of 15 amino acids. J lost 3 bases, V lost 5 bases, and 8 bases had no gene match. In germline, CDR1 is MNHEY, CDR2 SMNVEV (reference sequence). This chain's CDR3 is CASSLFGQGYTEAFF. The CDR3 nucleotides read TGTGCCAGCAGTCTGTTCGGACAGGGTTACACTGAAGCTTTCTTT.

V gene TRBV7-3 combines with J gene TRBJ1-6, with D maybe TRBD1 (5 bases). This CDR3 has 15 residues. Germline V gene data show CDR1 as SGHTA and CDR2 as FQGTGA. Trimming shortened V by 5 bases and J by 6 bases, and 14 bases separated the two germline ends. The CDR3 sequence is CASSDQTVFNSPLHF. The CDR3 nucleotides are TGTGCCAGCAGCGACCAGACAGTTTTTAATTCACCCCTCCACTTT.

The chain has TRBV6-5 and TRBJ1-2; D perhaps matches TRBD1 (5 bases). The CDR3 is 14 residues long. Looked up from germline, CDR1 is MNHEY and CDR2 is SVGAGI. Trimming stripped 6 bases from V and 4 bases from J, with 15 bases between. CDR3 loop: CASSLTGDPYGYTF. CDR3 coding DNA: TGTGCCAGCAGCTTGACGGGGGATCCCTATGGCTACACCTTC.

The chain joins TRBV2 to TRBJ2-7; TRBD1 might be the D (6 bases). CDR1 is SNHLY, CDR2 FYNNEI, per germline. Trimming removed 5 bases at V and 0 bases at J, with 14 bases between. The CDR3 contains 15 residues. The CDR3 region has the DNA TGTGCCAGCAGTTTCGACAGGTCGAGCTCCTACGAGCAGTACTTC. Residues: CASSFDRSSSYEQYF.

The V and J genes are TRBV4-1 and TRBJ1-2, with no clear D. The V end lost 0 bases, the J end lost 2 bases, and 13 bases lay between the germline ends. The V gene's germline CDR1 is MGHRA and CDR2 YSYEKL. The CDR3 covers 16 residues. CDR3 nucleotides: TGCGCCAGCAGCCAAGATCCAACCCCTTACAACTATGGCTACACCTTC. Translated, it gives CASSQDPTPYNYGYTF.

CDR3 DNA sequence: TGTGCCAGCAGGGCGGGACAGGAAGAGACCCAGTACTTC. Amino acid sequence: CASRAGQEETQYF. The chain joins TRBV12-3 or TRBV12-4 to TRBJ2-5, with 8 bases that match TRBD1. V lost 6 bases and J lost 3; bases outside the gene matches: 3. This CDR3 comprises 13 residues.

This chain connects TRBV7-9 to TRBJ2-7; 10 positions match TRBD2. This CDR3 spans 16 amino acids. Germline V gives CDR1 SEHNR, CDR2 FQNEAQ (reference sequence). V was clipped by 4 bases and J by 5 bases; unmatched bases: 11. The CDR3 loop is CASSWSPGTSADEQYF. In DNA, the CDR3 is TGTGCCAGCAGCTGGTCTCCCGGGACTAGCGCCGACGAGCAGTACTTC.

This rearrangement joins TRBV24-1 to TRBJ1-2; a possible D gene is TRBD1 (5 bases). This CDR3 spans 13 amino acids. Germline loops: CDR1 KGHDR, CDR2 SFDVKD. V lost 5 bases and J 0 bases, leaving 6 bases between the germline ends. The CDR3 is CATSVQANYGYTF. CDR3 coding DNA: TGTGCCACCAGTGTACAGGCTAACTATGGCTACACCTTC.

The J gene is TRBJ1-6, the V gene TRBV5-1; unclear D gene. Per the germline V gene, CDR1 is SGHRS and CDR2 is YFSETQ. CDR3 length: 15 amino acids. V was cut by 1 base and J by 9 bases, with 14 bases left in between. CDR3 in amino acids: CASSLSGTAGSPLHF. Written as DNA, the CDR3 is TGCGCCAGCAGCTTGTCAGGTACTGCTGGTTCACCCCTCCACTTT.

This chain links TRBV4-1 with TRBJ1-3; tentative D call: TRBD1 (6 bases). With 2 bases removed from V and 5 bases from J, the gap between germline ends came to 10 bases. Germline V CDR1 and CDR2: MGHRA, YSYEKL. The CDR3 length is 14 residues. DNA of the CDR3: TGCGCCAGCAGCCAACTAGGACAGCGAAACACCATATATTTT. Its protein is CASSQLGQRNTIYF.

The genes are TRBV9 and TRBJ2-1; D is ambiguous. Per the germline V gene, CDR1 is SGDLS and CDR2 is YYNGEE. This CDR3 contains 12 residues. The germline V and J ends were trimmed by 3 bases and 7 bases, with 8 bases remaining between them. CDR3 in DNA: TGTGCCAGCAGCGCCGCCCAGAATGAGCAGTTCTTC. Encoded protein: CASSAAQNEQFF.

V and J are TRBV23-1 and TRBJ2-6; D is possibly TRBD2 (5 bases). TRBV23-1 is marked as an open reading frame, function uncertain. V lost 4 bases and J 2 bases, leaving 18 bases between the germline ends. The CDR3 is 18 amino acids. The CDR3 DNA reads TGCGCCAGCAGTCGACGCGTCAGGAGGTCTGCTGGGGCCAACGTCCTGACTTTC. Amino acids: CASSRRVRRSAGANVLTF.